This T cell receptor beta chain emerged from a study of cytomegalovirus exposure and HLA in healthy donors. Germline values: CDR1 SNHLY, CDR2 FYNNEI. V gave up 6 bases and J gave up 10 bases; unmatched junction bases: 3. CDR3 size: 13 residues. For this clone: Its matching antigen is unknown.

Whole-study findings and limits: Among donors in an Asian-associated ancestry cluster, a later analysis reportedly found fewer N-insertions than the roughly 700-donor mean.

With 60 Vbeta and 13 Jbeta primers, the PCR was carried out. TCRdb's table, derived via immunoSEQ multiplex PCR, lists solely in-frame clones and lacks some. The sample lists approximately 110,000 clones, more than 65% occurring once. This receptor was taken from a woman aged 40 to 55 in good health and CMV-seropositive. This chain links TRBV2 with TRBJ2-1; 13 nucleotides match TRBD2. The specimen sequenced was PBMCs. The CDR3 spells CASRGLAGSEQFF. CDR3 nucleotides: TGTGCCAGCAGGGGACTAGCGGGGAGCGAGCAGTTCTTC.